A single sample is the source of the 22 T cell receptor beta chains below, sequenced in a study of naive and memory T cell subsets. An equimolar mix of two oligonucleotides served as the beta constant-region primer for TRBC1 and TRBC2. Each CDR3 protein is one row after TCRdb ran MiXCR on the UMI-ligation and nested PCR reads. The repertoire consists of 120,000 to 150,000 distinct CDR3 sequences, with approximately 15% occurring once and the leading ten covering around 0.14%. The sample taken for sequencing was naive CD4+ T cells from blood. Receptors were obtained from a human donor in good health.

This chain links TRBV10-3 with TRBJ1-2; D is unclear. Trimming removed 2 bases at V and 7 bases at J, with 17 bases between. CDR3 length: 15 amino acids. Per germline, CDR1 ENHRY and CDR2 SYGVKD. This CDR3 reads CAISEQAANQGGYTF. In DNA form, the CDR3 reads TGTGCCATCAGTGAGCAAGCCGCAAACCAAGGTGGCTACACCTTC.

This chain links TRBV6-1 with TRBJ2-3, with TRBD2 as a possible D gene (6 bases). The CDR3 runs 15 residues. V was clipped by 5 bases and J by 2 bases, with 14 bases between them. The germline V gene has CDR1 MNHNS and CDR2 SASEGT. CDR3 DNA: TGTGCCAGCAGTATCGGGGGAGCGAACACAGATACGCAGTATTTT. This gives the protein CASSIGGANTDTQYF.

This clonotype is a singleton in its sample. The rearrangement joins TRBV5-4 to TRBJ2-1, with 7 bases fitting TRBD2. CDR1 SGHNT and CDR2 YYREEE come from the germline V gene (reference sequence). The CDR3 runs to 14 residues. After removal of 4 bases from V and 10 bases from J, the junction contained 11 bases not matched to a gene. The CDR3 loop reads CASSPGLRESEQFF. The CDR3 DNA follows: TGTGCCAGCAGCCCCGGGTTGCGGGAGAGCGAGCAGTTCTTC.

Only a few counts were recorded for this clonotype. The gene calls are TRBV11-1 and TRBJ2-2, with 9 positions matching TRBD1. The CDR3 contains 15 residues. Germline V gives CDR1 SGHAT, CDR2 FQDESV (reference sequence). The V gene end was trimmed by 5 bases and the J gene end by 3 bases; junction bases not matched to a gene: 4. The DNA for the CDR3 is TGTGCCAGCAGCCAAGGACAGGGGTACACCGGGGAGCTGTTTTTT. It encodes CASSQGQGYTGELFF.

This chain uses TRBV15 with TRBJ2-4; weak D call: TRBD2 (5 bases). The CDR3 totals 16 residues. CDR1 is LNHNV, CDR2 YYDKDF, per germline (reference sequence). V dropped 7 bases and J dropped 4 bases, with 20 bases sitting between them. The DNA for the CDR3 is TGTGCCACCATCCGAGATTGGTCGGGGAGTAAAAACATTCAGTACTTC. Translated, it gives CATIRDWSGSKNIQYF.

This chain links TRBV7-2 with TRBJ2-3, with D possibly being TRBD2 (6 bases). V lost 5 bases to trimming and J lost 3 bases, with 15 bases between them. CDR1 and CDR2 from the germline V gene are SGHTA and FQGNSA. The CDR3 runs 15 residues. The CDR3 nucleotides read TGTGCCAGCAGCCCCCCCGGCGGAGGGACAGATACGCAGTATTTT. Its translation: CASSPPGGGTDTQYF. The whole variable domain, filled in from reference TRBV7-2 and TRBJ2-3, reads GAGVSQSPSNKVTEKGKDVELRCDPISGHTALYWYRQSLGQGLEFLIYFQGNSAPDKSGLPSDRFSAERTGGSVSTLTIQRTQQEDSAVYLCASSPPGGGTDTQYFGPGTRLTVL.

In this sample, this clonotype turned up a few times. The genes are TRBV12-3 or TRBV12-4 and TRBJ2-3, with a tentative D call TRBD2 (5 bases). V gave up 4 bases and J gave up 10 bases, with 12 bases separating them. CDR3 length: 12 amino acids. The CDR3 sequence: CASSSGPEAQYF. As DNA, the CDR3 is TGTGCCAGCAGTTCCGGCCCGGAGGCGCAGTATTTT.

The chain links TRBV29-1 to TRBJ2-3, with D tentatively TRBD1 or TRBD2 (5 bases each). The V gene's germline CDR1 is SQVTM and CDR2 ANQGSEA. This CDR3 is built from 13 residues. Trimming pared 3 bases from V and 6 bases from J, leaving 13 bases between. The CDR3 DNA sequence: TGCAGCGTTGACGGGACCTGGCCGGATACGCAGTATTTT. Translating gives CSVDGTWPDTQYF.

This clonotype occurred a few times. This chain uses TRBV7-9 with TRBJ1-5; 7 positions agree with TRBD1. Losses at the gene ends were 4 bases for V and 4 bases for J; bases not matched to a gene: 4. This CDR3 spans 14 amino acids. Germline CDR1 is SEHNR and CDR2 is FQNEAQ (reference sequence). CDR3 DNA: TGTGCCAGCAGCTGGACAGGTGAAAATCAGCCCCAGCATTTT. Protein: CASSWTGENQPQHF.

The rearrangement links TRBV5-1 to TRBJ1-1; D gene ambiguous. Germline V gene sequence: CDR1 SGHRS, CDR2 YFSETQ. V lost 2 bases, J lost 5 bases, and 7 bases lay in between. The CDR3 extends over 12 amino acids. CDR3 sequence: CASSFGETEAFF. In DNA form, the CDR3 reads TGCGCCAGCAGCTTCGGGGAAACTGAAGCTTTCTTT.

The V gene is TRBV7-9, the J gene TRBJ2-5; 7 bases are a match to TRBD1. Germline assignment: CDR1 SEHNR and CDR2 FQNEAQ (reference sequence). This CDR3 spans 16 amino acids. The ends lost 1 base at V and 5 bases at J; junction bases unmatched: 10. CDR3 region: CASSLGDRVLRETQYF. CDR3 sequence (DNA): TGTGCCAGCAGCTTAGGAGACAGGGTCTTGCGGGAGACCCAGTACTTC.

This clonotype was detected only a few times. The V call is TRBV4-2, the J call TRBJ1-5; D gene unclear. V was clipped by 0 bases and J by 8 bases, with 11 bases between them. The CDR3 has 14 residues. Germline lookup yields CDR1 LGHNA and CDR2 YNFKEQ. CDR3 sequence reads: CASSQDGVQEPQHF. The CDR3 DNA follows: TGTGCCAGCAGCCAAGATGGGGTTCAGGAGCCCCAGCATTTT.

This chain uses TRBV6-2 or TRBV6-3 with TRBJ2-3, with 10 positions matching TRBD1. Per the germline V gene, CDR1 is MNHEY and CDR2 is SVGEGT. V lost 7 bases, J lost 3 bases, and 16 bases stayed unmatched. The CDR3 sequence is 18 residues long. The CDR3 DNA reads TGTGCCAGCAAGAACGACAGGGGGCAAACCGGTTGGACAGATACGCAGTATTTT. This sequence encodes CASKNDRGQTGWTDTQYF.

The J gene is TRBJ2-7, the V gene TRBV19, with TRBD1 matching over 7 bases. Germline V lookup: CDR1 LNHDA, CDR2 SQIVND (reference sequence). This CDR3 contains 14 residues. The J segment lost 0 bases and the V segment lost 3 bases, leaving 2 bases of the junction unmatched. This CDR3 reads CASSIGDSSYEQYF. CDR3 DNA sequence: TGTGCCAGTAGTATCGGGGACAGCTCCTACGAGCAGTACTTC.

This clonotype occurred a few times. The V gene is TRBV7-2, the J gene TRBJ2-5, with D tentatively TRBD2 (6 bases). The germline V gene encodes CDR1 SGHTA and CDR2 FQGNSA. This CDR3 region has 14 residues. V lost 5 bases, J lost 5 bases, and 15 bases lay in between. The CDR3 DNA reads as TGTGCCAGCAGCCGGTGGGCTGGGAGGGAGACCCAGTACTTC. Translated: CASSRWAGRETQYF.

This clonotype showed up just a few times. The rearrangement links TRBV10-3 to TRBJ2-5, with D tentatively TRBD2 (5 bases). Germline values: CDR1 ENHRY, CDR2 SYGVKD. Trimming left V 6 bases short and J 2 bases short, with 10 bases between. This CDR3 spans 13 amino acids. The CDR3 region is CAISRPGQETQYF. As DNA, the CDR3 is TGTGCCATCAGCCGCCCGGGGCAAGAGACCCAGTACTTC.

This rearrangement joins TRBV28 to TRBJ1-4; 9 positions agree with TRBD1. Germline values: CDR1 MDHEN, CDR2 SYDVKM. CDR3 size: 18 residues. J was trimmed by 7 bases and V by 6 bases; bases with no gene match: 18. CDR3 sequence (DNA): TGTGCCAGCAGAGAACCTCCGGGACAGGGAAACGGGGGTGAAAAACTGTTTTTT. Its translation is CASREPPGQGNGGEKLFF. The variable domain in full, completed from reference TRBV28 and TRBJ1-4, reads DVKVTQSSRYLVKRTGEKVFLECVQDMDHENMFWYRQDPGLGLRLIYFSYDVKMKEKGDIPEGYSVSREKKERFSLILESASTNQTSMYLCASREPPGQGNGGEKLFFGSGTQLSVL.

The chain joins TRBV27 to TRBJ2-2, with 14 bases matching TRBD2. The CDR3 loop spans 17 amino acids. The germline V gene encodes CDR1 MNHEY and CDR2 SMNVEV (reference sequence). The V segment lost 7 bases and the J segment 4 bases; nucleotides outside the gene matches: 8. Here the CDR3 DNA reads TGTGCCAGCAACCCGGGACTAGCGGGAGTAGGCACCGGGGAGCTGTTTTTT. This gives the protein CASNPGLAGVGTGELFF.

J is TRBJ2-3 and V is TRBV24-1; the D gene is possibly TRBD2 (5 bases). Trimming shortened V by 4 bases and J by 0 bases, and 10 bases separated the two germline ends. The germline V gene has CDR1 KGHDR and CDR2 SFDVKD. This CDR3 is built from 15 residues. The CDR3 region has the DNA TGTGCCACCAGTGACCCTAGCCAGAGCACAGATACGCAGTATTTT. This encodes CATSDPSQSTDTQYF.

This clonotype came up a few times. Here the CDR3 reads CAISSSANTEAFF. In DNA, the CDR3 is TGTGCCATCAGTTCCTCCGCGAACACTGAAGCTTTCTTT. The V and J genes are TRBV10-3 and TRBJ1-1; no firm D call. The CDR3 is made up of 13 amino acids. Germline values: CDR1 ENHRY, CDR2 SYGVKD. The V end lost 5 bases, the J end lost 1 base, and 8 bases lay between the germline ends.

This clonotype was seen a few times. V is TRBV12-3 or TRBV12-4 and J is TRBJ2-3; 10 nucleotides agree with TRBD2. CDR3 length: 14 amino acids. J lost 3 bases, V lost 3 bases, and 0 bases had no gene match. Written as DNA, the CDR3 is TGTGCCAGCAGTTTTAGCGGGAGGACAGATACGCAGTATTTT. It yields the protein CASSFSGRTDTQYF.

The rearrangement uses TRBV25-1 and TRBJ1-4; D not resolved. The CDR3 is 16 residues long. Germline V gene sequence: CDR1 MGHDK, CDR2 SYGVNS. V lost 0 bases and J 8 bases, leaving 16 bases between the germline ends. DNA of the CDR3: TGTGCCAGCAGTGAATATGGTATCGGCAGCGGGGAAAAACTGTTTTTT. It encodes CASSEYGIGSGEKLFF.